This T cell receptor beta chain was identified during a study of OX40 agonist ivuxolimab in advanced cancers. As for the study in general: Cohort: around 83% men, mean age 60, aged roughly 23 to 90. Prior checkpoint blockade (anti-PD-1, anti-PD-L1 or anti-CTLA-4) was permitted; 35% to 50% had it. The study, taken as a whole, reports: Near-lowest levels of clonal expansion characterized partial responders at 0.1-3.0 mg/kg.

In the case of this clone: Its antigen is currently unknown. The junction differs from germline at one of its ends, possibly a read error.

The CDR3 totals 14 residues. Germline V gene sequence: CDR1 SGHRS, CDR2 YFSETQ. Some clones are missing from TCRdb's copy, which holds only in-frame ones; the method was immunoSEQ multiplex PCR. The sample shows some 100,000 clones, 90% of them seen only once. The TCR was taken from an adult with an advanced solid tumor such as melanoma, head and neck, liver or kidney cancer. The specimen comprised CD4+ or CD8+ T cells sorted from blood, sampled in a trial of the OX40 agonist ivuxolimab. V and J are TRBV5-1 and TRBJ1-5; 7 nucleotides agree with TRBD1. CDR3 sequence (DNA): TGCGCCAGCAGCCCCAGGGGGGGCAACCAGCCCCAGCATTTT. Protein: CASSPRGGNQPQHF.